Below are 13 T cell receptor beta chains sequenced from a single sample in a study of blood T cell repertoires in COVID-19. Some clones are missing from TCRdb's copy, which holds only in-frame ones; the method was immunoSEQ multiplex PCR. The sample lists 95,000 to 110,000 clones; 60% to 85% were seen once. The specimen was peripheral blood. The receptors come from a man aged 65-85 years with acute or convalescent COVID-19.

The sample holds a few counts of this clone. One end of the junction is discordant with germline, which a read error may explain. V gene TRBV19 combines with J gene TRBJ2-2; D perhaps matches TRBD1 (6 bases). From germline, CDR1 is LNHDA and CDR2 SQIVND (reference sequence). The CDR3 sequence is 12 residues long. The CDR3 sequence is CASSVDRGELFF. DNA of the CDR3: TGTGCCAGTAGTGTAGACAGGGGGGAGCTGTTTTTT.

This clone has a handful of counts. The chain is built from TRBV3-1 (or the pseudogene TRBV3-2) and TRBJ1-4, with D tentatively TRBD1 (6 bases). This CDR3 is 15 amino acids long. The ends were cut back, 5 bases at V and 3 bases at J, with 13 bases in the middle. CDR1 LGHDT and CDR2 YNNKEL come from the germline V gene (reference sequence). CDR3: CASSNQGPPNEKLFF. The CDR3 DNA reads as TGTGCCAGCAGCAACCAGGGGCCCCCTAATGAAAAACTGTTTTTT.

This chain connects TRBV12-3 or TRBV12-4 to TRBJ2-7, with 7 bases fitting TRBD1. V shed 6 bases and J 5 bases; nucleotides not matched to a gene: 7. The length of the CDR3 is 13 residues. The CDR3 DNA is TGTGCCAGCAGCCCGACAGGGTACCACGAGCAGTACTTC. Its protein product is CASSPTGYHEQYF.

CDR3 loop: CASSLYGTSGGADTQYF. In nucleotides, the CDR3 is TGTGCCAGCAGCTTATACGGGACTAGCGGGGGGGCGGATACGCAGTATTTT. V is TRBV7-2 and J is TRBJ2-3, with 16 bases aligning to TRBD2. The germline V gene encodes CDR1 SGHTA and CDR2 FQGNSA. The J segment lost 6 bases and the V segment lost 2 bases, leaving 5 bases of the junction unmatched. This CDR3 is 17 amino acids long.

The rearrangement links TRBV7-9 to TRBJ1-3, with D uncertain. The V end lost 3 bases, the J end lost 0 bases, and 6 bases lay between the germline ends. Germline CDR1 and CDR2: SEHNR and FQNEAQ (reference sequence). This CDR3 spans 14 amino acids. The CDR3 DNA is TGTGCCAGCAGCTTGACAATCTCTGGAAACACCATATATTTT. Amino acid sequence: CASSLTISGNTIYF.

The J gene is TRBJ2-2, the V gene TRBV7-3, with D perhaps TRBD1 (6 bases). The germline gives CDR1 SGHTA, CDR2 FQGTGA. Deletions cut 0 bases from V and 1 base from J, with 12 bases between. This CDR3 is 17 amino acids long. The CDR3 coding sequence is TGTGCCAGCAGCTTAACTGCGACACAGGGGAACACCGGGGAGCTGTTTTTT. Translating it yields CASSLTATQGNTGELFF.

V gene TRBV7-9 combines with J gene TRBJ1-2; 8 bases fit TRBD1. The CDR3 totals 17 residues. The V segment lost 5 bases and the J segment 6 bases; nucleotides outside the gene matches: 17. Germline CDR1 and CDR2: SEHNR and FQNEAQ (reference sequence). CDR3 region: CASSLRPLGQGLDGYTF. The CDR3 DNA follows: TGTGCCAGCAGCCTAAGGCCCCTAGGACAGGGTCTCGATGGCTACACCTTC.

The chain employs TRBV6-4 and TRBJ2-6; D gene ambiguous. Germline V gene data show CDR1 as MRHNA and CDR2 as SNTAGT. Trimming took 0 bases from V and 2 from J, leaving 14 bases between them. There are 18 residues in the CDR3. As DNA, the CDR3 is TGTGCCAGCAGTGACTCGATTATCAGTAACACTGGGGCCAACGTCCTGACTTTC. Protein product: CASSDSIISNTGANVLTF.

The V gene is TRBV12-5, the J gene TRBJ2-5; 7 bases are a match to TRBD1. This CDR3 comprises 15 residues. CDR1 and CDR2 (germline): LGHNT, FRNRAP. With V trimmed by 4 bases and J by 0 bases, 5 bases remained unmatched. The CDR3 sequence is CASGSLQGYQETQYF. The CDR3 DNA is TGTGCTAGTGGTTCTTTACAGGGGTACCAAGAGACCCAGTACTTC.

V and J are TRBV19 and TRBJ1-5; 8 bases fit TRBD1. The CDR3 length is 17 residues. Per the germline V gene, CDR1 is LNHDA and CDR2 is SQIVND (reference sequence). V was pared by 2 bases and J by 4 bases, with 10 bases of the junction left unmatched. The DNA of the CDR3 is TGTGCCAGTAGTATAAGTACCGGGACAGGCGTAAATCAGCCCCAGCATTTT. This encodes CASSISTGTGVNQPQHF.

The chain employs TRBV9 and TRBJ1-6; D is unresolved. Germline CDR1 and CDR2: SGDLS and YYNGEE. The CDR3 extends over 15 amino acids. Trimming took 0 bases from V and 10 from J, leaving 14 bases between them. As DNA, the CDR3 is TGTGCCAGCAGCGTAGGAGTTGGACTAGAATCACCCCTCCACTTT. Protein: CASSVGVGLESPLHF. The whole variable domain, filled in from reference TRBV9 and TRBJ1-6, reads DSGVTQTPKHLITATGQRVTLRCSPRSGDLSVYWYQQSLDQGLQFLIQYYNGEERAKGNILERFSAQQFPDLHSELNLSSLELGDSALYFCASSVGVGLESPLHFGNGTRLTVT.

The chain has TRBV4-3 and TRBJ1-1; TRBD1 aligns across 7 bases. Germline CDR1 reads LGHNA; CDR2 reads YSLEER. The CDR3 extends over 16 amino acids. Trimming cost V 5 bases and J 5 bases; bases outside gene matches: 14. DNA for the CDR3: TGCGCCAGCAGCGCGCAGCGGGGGACAGCGGGGACTGAAGCTTTCTTT. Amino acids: CASSAQRGTAGTEAFF.

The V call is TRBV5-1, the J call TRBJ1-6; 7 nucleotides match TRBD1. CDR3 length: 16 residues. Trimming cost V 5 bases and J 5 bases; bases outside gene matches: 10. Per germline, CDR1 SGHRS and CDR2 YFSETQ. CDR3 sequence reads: CASRGTATPHNSPLHF. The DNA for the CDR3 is TGCGCCAGCAGAGGGACAGCAACGCCTCATAATTCACCCCTCCACTTT.